This T cell receptor beta chain was sequenced for a study of regulatory T cells in long-lasting Graves disease. This clonotype has ten or more counts. The antigen is unknown. Germline V lookup: CDR1 SGHDN, CDR2 FVKESK. The CDR3 sequence is 15 residues long. The trim removed 4 bases at V and 5 bases at J, leaving 10 bases unmatched. Time point meaning: newly diagnosed GD, antithyroid drugs for less than 3 months. RNA from PBMCs was the source of the TCR library. Enrollment of patients was through an endocrinology department in Xi'an, China. CDR3-region Arm-PCR and iRepertoire HTBI primers produced the TCR beta libraries. TCRdb passed the multiplex PCR reads through MiXCR, listing each CDR3 protein once. The data hold around 330,000 distinct CDR3 sequences, with about a sixth observed a single time. Whole-study results and caveats: The study found TRBV28, TRBJ1-2 and TRBJ2-5 favored in persistent disease.

The rearrangement links TRBV14 to TRBJ2-5, with 7 bases lining up with TRBD2. Here the sequenced sample was peripheral blood mononuclear cells (PBMCs), taken at new diagnosis, from a patient treated with antithyroid drugs. The sequence derives from a female donor with Graves disease. This CDR3 reads CASSRRVGLVETQYF. DNA of the CDR3: TGTGCCAGCAGCCGGAGAGTAGGACTAGTCGAGACCCAGTACTTC.